This TCR beta chain derives from a study of cytomegalovirus exposure and HLA in healthy donors. At the level of the study: A later analysis reported the same platform for the 100 to 150 validation repertoires and the 666 first-cohort repertoires. General study results and limits: Subsequent analysis of the roughly 120 validation repertoires found a tendency for first-cohort TCR clusters to co-occur. Rare TCR sequences dominated, though some public TCRs recurred in many donors.

Germline-derived CDR1 and CDR2 are SGHTS and YDEGEE. The CDR3 totals 13 residues. The V end was cut by 5 bases, the J end by 8 bases, with 16 bases between. This table comes from immunoSEQ multiplex PCR, and its TCRdb copy is limited to in-frame clones, with some not included. The sample comprises more than 150,000 clones, approximately 83% of which are singletons, and 2.5% to 3.5% rests with the top ten. Notes on this clone: As yet, its antigen is unknown.

The sequenced sample consisted of PBMCs. This clonotype originated in a woman aged 18-29 years in good health and CMV-seropositive. The V gene is TRBV5-8, the J gene TRBJ1-2, with a weak D call TRBD1 (6 bases). CDR3 DNA sequence: TGTGCCAGCAGACGTACAGGGTTAAGGGGCTACACCTTC. This encodes CASRRTGLRGYTF.